The clone carrying this TCR beta chain was observed many times. TCRdb called the 5' RACE reads again in MiXCR, with one record for every CDR3 protein. The sample has 95,000 to 130,000 distinct CDR3 sequences; less than 15% are singletons. The time point is: blood at routine non-recurrence follow-up after resection. Without sorting, whole RNA was sequenced from tumor, nontumor lung or frozen PBMC. Germline V gene sequence: CDR1 SGHTA, CDR2 FQGNSA. CDR3 length: 15 residues. V was shortened by 1 base and J by 2 bases, with 12 bases between the two germline ends. This specimen belongs to a study of spatial heterogeneity in lung cancer.

This chain connects TRBV7-2 to TRBJ2-7; D remains ambiguous. The TCR was taken from a male donor with early-stage non-small cell lung cancer. The sequences come from PBMCs, collected at follow-up. The CDR3 region has the DNA TGTGCCAGCAGCTTAGTAATAGTCGGAGCCTACGAGCAGTACTTC. Its protein is CASSLVIVGAYEQYF.